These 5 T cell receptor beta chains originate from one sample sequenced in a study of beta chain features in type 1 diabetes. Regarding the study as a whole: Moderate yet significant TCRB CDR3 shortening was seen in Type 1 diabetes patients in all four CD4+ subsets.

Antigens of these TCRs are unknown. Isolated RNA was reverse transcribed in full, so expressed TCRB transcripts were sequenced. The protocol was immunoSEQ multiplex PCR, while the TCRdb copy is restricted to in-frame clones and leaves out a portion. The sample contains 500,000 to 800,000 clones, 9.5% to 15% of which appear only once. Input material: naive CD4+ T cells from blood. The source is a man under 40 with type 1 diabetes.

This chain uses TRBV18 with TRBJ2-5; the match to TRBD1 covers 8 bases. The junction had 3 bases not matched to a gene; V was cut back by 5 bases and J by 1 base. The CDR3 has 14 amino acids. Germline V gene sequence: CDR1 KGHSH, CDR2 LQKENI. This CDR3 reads CASSVGQGQETQYF. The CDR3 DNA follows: TGTGCCAGCTCAGTCGGACAGGGCCAAGAGACCCAGTACTTC.

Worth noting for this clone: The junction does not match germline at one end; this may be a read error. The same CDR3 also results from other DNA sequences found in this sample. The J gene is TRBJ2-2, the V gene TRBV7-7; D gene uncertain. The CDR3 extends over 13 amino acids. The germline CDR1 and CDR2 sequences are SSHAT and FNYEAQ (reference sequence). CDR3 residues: CASSLGNTGELFF. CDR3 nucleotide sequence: TGTGCTAGCAGCCTCGGAAACACCGGGGAGCTGTTTTTT. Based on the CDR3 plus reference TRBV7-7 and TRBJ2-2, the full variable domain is GAGVSQSPRYKVTKRGQDVTLRCDPISSHATLYWYQQALGQGPEFLTYFNYEAQPDKSGLPSDRFSAERPEGSISTLTIQRTEQRDSAMYRCASSLGNTGELFFGEGSRLTVL.

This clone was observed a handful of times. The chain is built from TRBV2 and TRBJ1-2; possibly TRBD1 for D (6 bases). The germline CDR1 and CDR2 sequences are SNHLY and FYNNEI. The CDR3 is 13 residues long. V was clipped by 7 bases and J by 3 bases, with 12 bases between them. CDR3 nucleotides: TGTGCCAGCAAGGCAGGGGAGGACTATGGCTACACCTTC. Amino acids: CASKAGEDYGYTF.

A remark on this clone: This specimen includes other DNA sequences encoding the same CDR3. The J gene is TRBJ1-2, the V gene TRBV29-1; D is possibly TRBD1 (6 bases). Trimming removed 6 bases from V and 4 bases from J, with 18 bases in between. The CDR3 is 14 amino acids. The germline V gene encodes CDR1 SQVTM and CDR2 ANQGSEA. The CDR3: CSVGGRGEAYGYTF. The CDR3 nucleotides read TGCAGCGTGGGGGGAAGGGGGGAGGCCTATGGCTACACCTTC. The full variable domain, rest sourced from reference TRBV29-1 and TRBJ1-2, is SAVISQKPSRDICQRGTSLTIQCQVDSQVTMMFWYRQQPGQSLTLIATANQGSEATYESGFVIDKFPISRPNLTFSTLTVSNMSPEDSSIYLCSVGGRGEAYGYTFGSGTRLTVV.

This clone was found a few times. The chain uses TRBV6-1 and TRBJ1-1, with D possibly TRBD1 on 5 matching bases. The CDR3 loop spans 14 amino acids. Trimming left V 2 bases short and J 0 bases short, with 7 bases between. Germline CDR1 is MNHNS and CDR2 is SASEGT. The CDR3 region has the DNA TGTGCCAGCAGTGAACAGGGAATGAACACTGAAGCTTTCTTT. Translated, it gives CASSEQGMNTEAFF.